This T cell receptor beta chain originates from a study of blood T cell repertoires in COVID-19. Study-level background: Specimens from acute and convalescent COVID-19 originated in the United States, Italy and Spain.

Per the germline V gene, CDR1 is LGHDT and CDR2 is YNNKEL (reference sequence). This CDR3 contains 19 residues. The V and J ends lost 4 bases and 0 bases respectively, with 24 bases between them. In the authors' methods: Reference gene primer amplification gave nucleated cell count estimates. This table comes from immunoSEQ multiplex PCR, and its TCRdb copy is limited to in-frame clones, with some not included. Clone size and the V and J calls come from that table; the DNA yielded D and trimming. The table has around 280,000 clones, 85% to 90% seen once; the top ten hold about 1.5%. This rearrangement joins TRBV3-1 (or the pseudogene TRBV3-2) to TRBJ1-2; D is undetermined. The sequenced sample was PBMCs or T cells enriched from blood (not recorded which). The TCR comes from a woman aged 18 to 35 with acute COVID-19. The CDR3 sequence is CASSRLGSGKGGTNYGYTF. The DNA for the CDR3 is TGTGCCAGCAGCCGCTTAGGGTCGGGGAAGGGAGGAACTAACTATGGCTACACCTTC.